The rows below give T cell receptor beta chains drawn from one sample of a study of beta chain features in type 1 diabetes. Sequencing was performed with immunoSEQ multiplex PCR; in TCRdb, only in-frame clones are kept and a portion is missing. Here the sample spans 310,000 or so clones, approximately 11% being singletons. Sequenced input: naive CD4+ T cells from blood. Receptors originate from a woman younger than 45 in good health. Each CDR3 is given with its conserved first and last residue. The order of the fields is V gene, clone size, D gene, J gene, CDR3 protein, CDR3 DNA. D genes are given only for firm matches. Part of the rows lack a size; the others show once, few, many or a class for expanded clones.

V: TRBV5-5
size: few
D: TRBD2
J: TRBJ2-7
CDR3: CASSLSSGTIRYEQYF
DNA: TGTGCCAGCAGCTTGAGTAGCGGGACCATACGCTACGAGCAGTACTTC

V: TRBV7-3
size: few
D: TRBD2
J: TRBJ2-3
CDR3: CASSLGLAGADTQYF
DNA: TGTGCCAGCAGCTTAGGACTAGCGGGAGCAGATACGCAGTATTTT

V: TRBV2
size: few
D: NA
J: TRBJ1-2
CDR3: CASSEQNYGYTF
DNA: TGTGCCAGCAGCGAACAGAACTATGGCTACACCTTC

V: TRBV15
size: few
D: NA
J: TRBJ2-5
CDR3: CATSRAQETQYF
DNA: TGTGCCACCAGCAGAGCTCAAGAGACCCAGTACTTC

V: TRBV25-1
size: few
D: NA
J: TRBJ2-5
CDR3: CASSGAAQETQYF
DNA: TGTGCCAGCAGTGGGGCAGCCCAAGAGACCCAGTACTTC

V: TRBV30
size: few
D: NA
J: TRBJ1-4
CDR3: CACATGLGGNEKLFF
DNA: TGTGCCTGCGCGACGGGACTTGGGGGAAATGAAAAACTGTTTTTT

V: TRBV27
size: NA
D: NA
J: TRBJ2-3
CDR3: CASSLHRLTDTQYF
DNA: TGTGCCAGCAGTTTACACAGATTGACAGATACGCAGTATTTT

V: TRBV6-1
size: few
D: NA
J: TRBJ1-2
CDR3: CASRRRTDGGYTF
DNA: TGTGCCAGCAGAAGGAGGACAGACGGTGGCTACACCTTC

V: TRBV4-3
size: few
D: NA
J: TRBJ2-1
CDR3: CASSQESGGVGQVNNEQFF
DNA: TGCGCCAGCAGCCAAGAATCGGGGGGAGTGGGACAGGTTAACAATGAGCAGTTCTTC

V: TRBV7-2
size: NA
D: NA
J: TRBJ2-5
CDR3: CASSLAGESSTQYF
DNA: TGTGCCAGCAGCTTAGCGGGCGAGTCCTCGACCCAGTACTTC

V: TRBV4-2
size: once
D: NA
J: TRBJ1-4
CDR3: CASSQVGGTNEKLFF
DNA: TGTGCCAGCAGCCAAGTTGGGGGGACTAATGAAAAACTGTTTTTT

V: TRBV29-1
size: few
D: TRBD2
J: TRBJ2-5
CDR3: CSVTTSGGMTQYF
DNA: TGCAGCGTTACGACTAGCGGAGGAATGACCCAGTACTTC

V: TRBV5-1
size: few
D: NA
J: TRBJ1-1
CDR3: CASSRQPNTEAFF
DNA: TGCGCCAGCAGCCGACAGCCGAACACTGAAGCTTTCTTT

V: TRBV28
size: few
D: NA
J: TRBJ2-7
CDR3: CASSQRLSEQYF
DNA: TGTGCCAGCAGCCAAAGACTCAGCGAGCAGTACTTC

V: TRBV30
size: few
D: NA
J: TRBJ1-4
CDR3: CAWSVSKSFATNEKLFF
DNA: TGTGCCTGGAGTGTATCTAAATCCTTCGCAACTAATGAAAAACTGTTTTTT

V: TRBV19
size: few
D: NA
J: TRBJ2-1
CDR3: CASSQGQRGLIF
DNA: TGTGCCAGTAGTCAAGGGCAGAGGGGACTTATCTTC

V: TRBV6-5
size: NA
D: TRBD1
J: TRBJ1-5
CDR3: CASRDRGNQPQHF
DNA: TGTGCCAGCAGGGACAGGGGGAATCAGCCCCAGCATTTT

V: TRBV20-1
size: few
D: NA
J: TRBJ2-1
CDR3: CSARDFNEQFF
DNA: TGCAGTGCTAGGGACTTTAATGAGCAGTTCTTC

V: TRBV12-5
size: NA
D: TRBD2
J: TRBJ2-2
CDR3: CASGSGGGLNTGELFF
DNA: TGTGCTAGTGGTTCGGGAGGAGGACTGAACACCGGGGAGCTGTTTTTT

V: TRBV7-2
size: few
D: TRBD2
J: TRBJ2-2
CDR3: CASSVNPGGNTGELFF
DNA: TGTGCCAGCAGCGTCAACCCGGGAGGAAACACCGGGGAGCTGTTTTTT

V: TRBV6-5
size: few
D: NA
J: TRBJ1-2
CDR3: CASSYLGGGYTF
DNA: TGTGCCAGCAGTTACTTAGGGGGTGGCTACACCTTC

V: TRBV5-1
size: NA
D: NA
J: TRBJ1-2
CDR3: CASSLTSDNYGYTF
DNA: TGCGCCAGCAGCTTAACGTCAGATAACTATGGCTACACCTTC

V: TRBV27
size: few
D: NA
J: TRBJ2-6
CDR3: CASTPGHLSSSGANVLTF
DNA: TGTGCCAGCACTCCGGGACACTTATCCAGCTCTGGGGCCAACGTCCTGACTTTC

V: TRBV6-6
size: NA
D: TRBD1
J: TRBJ1-2
CDR3: CASTEDRVSYGYTF
DNA: TGTGCCAGCACCGAAGACAGGGTGTCTTATGGCTACACCTTC

V: TRBV7-2
size: NA
D: NA
J: TRBJ2-1
CDR3: CASSFGSPRSYNEQFF
DNA: TGTGCCAGCAGCTTCGGGAGTCCCAGGTCCTACAATGAGCAGTTCTTC

V: TRBV4-2
size: few
D: TRBD2
J: TRBJ2-5
CDR3: CASSSLGGRNQETQYF
DNA: TGTGCCAGCAGCTCCCTTGGCGGGAGGAACCAAGAGACCCAGTACTTC

V: TRBV2
size: NA
D: TRBD1
J: TRBJ2-5
CDR3: CASSRDRGAQETQYF
DNA: TGTGCCAGCAGCCGGGACAGGGGGGCCCAAGAGACCCAGTACTTC